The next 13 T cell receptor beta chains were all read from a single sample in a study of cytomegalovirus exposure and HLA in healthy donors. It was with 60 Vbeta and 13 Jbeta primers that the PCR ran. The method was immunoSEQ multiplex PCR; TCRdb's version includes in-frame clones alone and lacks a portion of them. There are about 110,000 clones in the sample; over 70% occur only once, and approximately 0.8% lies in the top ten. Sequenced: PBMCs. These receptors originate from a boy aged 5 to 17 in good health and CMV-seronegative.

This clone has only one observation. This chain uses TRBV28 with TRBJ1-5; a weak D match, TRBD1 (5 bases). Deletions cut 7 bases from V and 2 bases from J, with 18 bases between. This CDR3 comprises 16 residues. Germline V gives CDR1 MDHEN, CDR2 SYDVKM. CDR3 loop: CASTSVGEGGNQPQHF. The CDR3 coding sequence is TGTGCCAGCACCTCGGTAGGGGAAGGGGGCAATCAGCCCCAGCATTTT.

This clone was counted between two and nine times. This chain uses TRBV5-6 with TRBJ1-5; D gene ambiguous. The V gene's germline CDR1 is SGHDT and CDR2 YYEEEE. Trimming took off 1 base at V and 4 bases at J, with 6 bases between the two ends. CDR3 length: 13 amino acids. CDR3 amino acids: CASSLRGNQPQHF. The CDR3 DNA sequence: TGTGCCAGCAGCTTGAGAGGAAATCAGCCCCAGCATTTT.

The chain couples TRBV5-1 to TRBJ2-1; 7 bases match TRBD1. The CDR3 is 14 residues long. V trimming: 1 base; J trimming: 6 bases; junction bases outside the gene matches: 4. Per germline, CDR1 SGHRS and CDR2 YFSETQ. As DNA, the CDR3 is TGCGCCAGCAGCTTGTTGCCAGGGGGCAATGAGCAGTTCTTC. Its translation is CASSLLPGGNEQFF.

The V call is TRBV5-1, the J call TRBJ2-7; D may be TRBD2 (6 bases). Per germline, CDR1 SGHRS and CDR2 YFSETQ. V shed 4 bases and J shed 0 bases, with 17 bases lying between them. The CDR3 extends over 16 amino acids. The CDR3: CASSVGTDLSSYEQYF. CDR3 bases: TGCGCCAGCAGCGTGGGGACTGATTTAAGCTCCTACGAGCAGTACTTC.

The CDR3 spells CASSYAGPSYNEQFF. CDR3 bases: TGTGCCAGCAGTTACGCGGGACCCTCCTACAATGAGCAGTTCTTC. This chain uses TRBV28 with TRBJ2-1; possibly TRBD2 for D (6 bases). V was shortened by 4 bases and J by 0 bases, with 10 bases between the two germline ends. Germline CDR1 MDHEN, CDR2 SYDVKM. This CDR3 is 15 amino acids long.

The CDR3 bases are TGTGCCAGTAGTATGGTGACAGGGGGTGTCCACGAGCAGTACTTC. Amino acid sequence: CASSMVTGGVHEQYF. V gene TRBV19 combines with J gene TRBJ2-7, with 9 bases fitting TRBD1. The CDR3 length is 15 residues. Germline assignment: CDR1 LNHDA and CDR2 SQIVND (reference sequence). V shed 3 bases, J shed 5 bases, and the junction held 8 bases outside the gene matches.

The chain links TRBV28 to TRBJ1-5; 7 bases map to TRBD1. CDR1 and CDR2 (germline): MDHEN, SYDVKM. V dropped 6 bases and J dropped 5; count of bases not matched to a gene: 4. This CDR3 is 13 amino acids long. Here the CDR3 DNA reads TGTGCCAGCAGACCAGGGGGGCATCAGCCCCAGCATTTT. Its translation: CASRPGGHQPQHF.

CDR3 region: CASSFLTPGRFTGELFF. Here the CDR3 DNA reads TGTGCCAGCAGCTTTCTTACGCCGGGGAGATTCACCGGGGAGCTGTTTTTT. The chain links TRBV5-4 to TRBJ2-2; D perhaps matches TRBD2 (5 bases). The CDR3 spans 17 residues. Germline CDR1 is SGHNT and CDR2 is YYREEE (reference sequence). Trimming removed 2 bases at V and 4 bases at J, with 18 bases between.

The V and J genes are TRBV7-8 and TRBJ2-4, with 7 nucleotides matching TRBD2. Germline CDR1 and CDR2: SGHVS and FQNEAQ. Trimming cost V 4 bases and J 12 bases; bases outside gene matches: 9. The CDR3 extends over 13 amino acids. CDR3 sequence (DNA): TGTGCCAGCAGCTGGGGGGAGGGAGACTATCAGTACTTC. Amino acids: CASSWGEGDYQYF.

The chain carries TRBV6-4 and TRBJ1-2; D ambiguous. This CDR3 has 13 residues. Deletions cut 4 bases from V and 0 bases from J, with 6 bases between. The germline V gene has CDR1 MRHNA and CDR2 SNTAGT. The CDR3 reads CASSVGANYGYTF. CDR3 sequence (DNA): TGTGCCAGCAGTGTTGGAGCTAACTATGGCTACACCTTC.

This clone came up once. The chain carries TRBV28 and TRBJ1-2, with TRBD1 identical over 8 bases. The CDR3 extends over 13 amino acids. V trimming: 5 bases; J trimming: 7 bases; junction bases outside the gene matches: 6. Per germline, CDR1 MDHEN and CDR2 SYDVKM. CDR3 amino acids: CASSLRTGSGYTF. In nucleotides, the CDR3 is TGTGCCAGCAGTCTAAGGACAGGGTCTGGCTACACCTTC.

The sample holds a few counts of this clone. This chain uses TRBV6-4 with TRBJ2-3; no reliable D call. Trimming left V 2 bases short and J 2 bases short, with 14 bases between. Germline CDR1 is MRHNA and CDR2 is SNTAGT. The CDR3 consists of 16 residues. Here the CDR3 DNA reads TGTGCCAGCAGTGACGAAGGTTCTAGTCTCACAGATACGCAGTATTTT. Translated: CASSDEGSSLTDTQYF.

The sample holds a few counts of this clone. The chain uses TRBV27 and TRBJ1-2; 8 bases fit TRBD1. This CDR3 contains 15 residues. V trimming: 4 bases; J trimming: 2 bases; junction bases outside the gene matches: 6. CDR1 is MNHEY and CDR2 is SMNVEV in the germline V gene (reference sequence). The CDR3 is CASSWARGLNYGYTF. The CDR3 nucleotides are TGTGCCAGCAGTTGGGCCAGGGGGCTAAACTATGGCTACACCTTC.